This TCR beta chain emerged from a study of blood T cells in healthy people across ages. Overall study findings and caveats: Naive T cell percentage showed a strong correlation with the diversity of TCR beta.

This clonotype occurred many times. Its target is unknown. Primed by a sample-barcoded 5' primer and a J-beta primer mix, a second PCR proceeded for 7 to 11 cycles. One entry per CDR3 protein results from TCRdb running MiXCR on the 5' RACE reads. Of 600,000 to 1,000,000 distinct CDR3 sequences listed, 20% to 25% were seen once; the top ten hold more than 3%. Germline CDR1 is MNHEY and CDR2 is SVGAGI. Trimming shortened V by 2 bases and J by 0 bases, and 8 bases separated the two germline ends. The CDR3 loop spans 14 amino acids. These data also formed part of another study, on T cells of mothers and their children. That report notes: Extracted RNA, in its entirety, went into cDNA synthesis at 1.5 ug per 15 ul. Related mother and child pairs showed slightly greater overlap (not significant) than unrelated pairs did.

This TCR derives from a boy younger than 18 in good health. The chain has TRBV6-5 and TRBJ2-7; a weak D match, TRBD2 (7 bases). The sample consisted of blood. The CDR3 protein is CASSYGGASYEQYF. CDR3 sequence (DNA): TGTGCCAGCAGTTACGGGGGGGCCTCCTACGAGCAGTACTTC.